Shown below are 30 T cell receptor beta chains from a single sample sequenced in a study of metastatic and nonmetastatic thyroid tumors. Prior to thyroid surgery, none of the patients had received any treatment. MiXCR was used by TCRdb to re-call the PCR reads. The sample consists of approximately 40,000 clones, less than 25% of them appearing once. The sequenced sample consisted of blood. Receptors originate from a female donor with papillary thyroid cancer or a benign thyroid nodule (not recorded which). Some clones in this sample may be carry-over from other donors' samples.

Judged by abundance, this clone is medium-sized. A junction end diverges from the germline sequence, so it may reflect a read error. The gene calls are TRBV6-1 and TRBJ1-1; D gene unclear. The CDR3 is made up of 12 amino acids. Germline assignment: CDR1 MNHNS and CDR2 SASEGT. CDR3 residues: CASTETPTEAFF. The CDR3 DNA is TGTGCCAGCACTGAAACCCCCACTGAAGCTTTCTTT.

The chain uses TRBV7-2 and TRBJ2-3; TRBD2 might be the D (5 bases). Trimming removed 0 bases from V and 6 bases from J, with 16 bases in between. This CDR3 contains 16 residues. Germline CDR1 and CDR2: SGHTA and FQGNSA. The CDR3 coding sequence is TGTGCCAGCAGCTTAGCCATGGCTAGGACTCGTGATACGCAGTATTTT. Protein: CASSLAMARTRDTQYF.

The V call is TRBV4-1, the J call TRBJ2-7; D uncertain. Trimming stripped 0 bases from V and 3 bases from J, with 6 bases between. The CDR3 is made up of 13 amino acids. Germline CDR1 is MGHRA and CDR2 is YSYEKL. The DNA of the CDR3 is TGCGCCAGCAGCCAAGACAGTTACTACGAGCAGTACTTC. It is translated as CASSQDSYYEQYF.

This clone was seen many times. V is TRBV5-4 and J is TRBJ2-7, with 8 nucleotides matching TRBD1. Germline-derived CDR1 and CDR2 are SGHNT and YYREEE (reference sequence). CDR3 length equals 17 residues. With V trimmed by 0 bases and J by 0 bases, 8 bases remained unmatched. CDR3 coding DNA: TGTGCCAGCAGCTTGGGTGTAGGACAGGGTAGCTCCTACGAGCAGTACTTC. Amino acid sequence: CASSLGVGQGSSYEQYF. The complete variable domain, with remaining parts taken from reference TRBV5-4 and TRBJ2-7, reads ETGVTQSPTHLIKTRGQQVTLRCSSQSGHNTVSWYQQALGQGPQFIFQYYREEENGRGNFPPRFSGLQFPNYSSELNVNALELDDSALYLCASSLGVGQGSSYEQYFGPGTRLTVT.

This clone was observed at least ten times. The J gene is TRBJ1-5, the V gene TRBV6-1; D unclear. V dropped 6 bases and J dropped 3 bases, with 12 bases sitting between them. The CDR3 consists of 14 residues. Germline lookup yields CDR1 MNHNS and CDR2 SASEGT. The CDR3, as DNA: TGTGCCAGCAGAGACGCATCTCCCAATCAGCCCCAGCATTTT. Its protein is CASRDASPNQPQHF.

This clone ranks as medium-sized. One end of the junction is discordant with germline, which a read error may explain. This chain joins TRBV20-1 and TRBJ2-3; D perhaps matches TRBD2 (5 bases). Germline values: CDR1 DFQATT, CDR2 SNEGSKA (reference sequence). The CDR3 contains 11 residues. CDR3 DNA: TGCAGTGCTTCGCGGGCAGACACGCAGTATTTT. Residues: CSASRADTQYF.

This clone appeared a few times. The CDR3, as DNA: TGTGCCAGTACCACACTAGCGGGGGACACCGGGGAGCTGTTTTTT. The encoded protein is CASTTLAGDTGELFF. The gene calls are TRBV19 and TRBJ2-2, with TRBD2 matching 11 bases. From germline, CDR1 is LNHDA and CDR2 SQIVND (reference sequence). Trimming took 7 bases from V and 3 from J; bases not matched to a gene: 4. The CDR3 runs 15 residues.

This sequence joins TRBV5-4 and TRBJ2-7; 11 bases agree with TRBD2. The junction had 4 bases not matched to a gene; V was cut back by 0 bases and J by 2 bases. The CDR3 spans 16 residues. Germline V gene lookup returns CDR1 SGHNT and CDR2 YYREEE (reference sequence). CDR3 sequence (DNA): TGTGCCAGCAGCTTGGATACTAGCGGGAGTGCCTACGAGCAGTACTTC. This encodes CASSLDTSGSAYEQYF.

Regarding this clone: The junction does not match germline at one end; this may be a read error. The J gene is TRBJ1-1, the V gene TRBV19, with no clear D. Germline loops: CDR1 LNHDA, CDR2 SQIVND (reference sequence). CDR3 length equals 14 residues. The CDR3 spells CASIQTFLNTGAFF. The CDR3 DNA is TGTGCCAGCATTCAGACATTTTTAAACACTGGAGCTTTCTTT.

The chain's CDR3 is CASSRPGTASEAFF. DNA of the CDR3: TGTGCCAGCAGTCGACCCGGGACAGCTAGTGAAGCTTTCTTT. The V call is TRBV6-2 or TRBV6-3, the J call TRBJ1-1; 7 positions agree with TRBD1. Trimming removed 5 bases from V and 7 bases from J; junction bases left unmatched: 10. The CDR3 spans 14 residues. Germline CDR1 reads MNHEY; CDR2 reads SVGEGT.

The V gene is TRBV6-1, the J gene TRBJ2-7; TRBD2 aligns across 7 bases. Germline V gene lookup returns CDR1 MNHNS and CDR2 SASEGT. Trimming took 4 bases from V and 4 from J; bases not matched to a gene: 7. CDR3 length: 14 amino acids. In DNA form, the CDR3 reads TGTGCCAGCAGTGGCCTGGGGGGGAGATACGAGCAGTACTTC. As protein: CASSGLGGRYEQYF.

Notes on this clone: Possible read error: a much larger clone is one base away. The chain employs TRBV5-5 and TRBJ1-5; TRBD1 is a possible D gene (5 bases). Germline V lookup: CDR1 SGHKS, CDR2 YYEKEE (reference sequence). This CDR3 region has 16 residues. The ends were cut back, 0 bases at V and 5 bases at J, with 15 bases in the middle. The CDR3 DNA reads TGTGCCAGCAGCTTGGTGGGGCAGTGGGCCTATCAGCCCCAGCATTTT. Its protein product is CASSLVGQWAYQPQHF.

This clone was seen only once. One end of the junction varies from germline; a read error may be responsible. The chain joins TRBV7-7 to TRBJ2-1, with D perhaps given as TRBD1 or TRBD2 (5 bases each). This CDR3 is 14 amino acids long. Looked up from germline, CDR1 is SSHAT and CDR2 is FNYEAQ (reference sequence). The CDR3 loop is CASSLAYRGCEQFF. The CDR3 nucleotides are TGTGCTAGCAGCTTAGCGTATCGGGGCTGTGAGCAGTTCTTC.

This clone was recorded at least ten times. J is TRBJ1-2 and V is TRBV10-1; D is unresolved. This CDR3 is 15 amino acids long. Trimming removed 0 bases from V and 4 bases from J, with 12 bases in between. Germline CDR1 reads WNHNN; CDR2 reads SYGVQD (reference sequence). CDR3 sequence (DNA): TGCGCCAGCAGTGAGTCCGGCAGTCCCCGCTATGGCTACACCTTC. This encodes CASSESGSPRYGYTF.

The J gene is TRBJ2-1, the V gene TRBV5-1; 14 bases fit TRBD2. CDR1 is SGHRS, CDR2 YFSETQ, per germline. J gave up 9 bases and V 4 bases, and 6 bases lay outside the gene matches. This CDR3 is 15 amino acids long. The CDR3 DNA follows: TGCGCCAGCAGCGAGGGACTAGCGGGAGATTTTGAGCAGTTCTTC. This sequence encodes CASSEGLAGDFEQFF.

V is TRBV20-1 and J is TRBJ1-6; no clear D gene. V was pared by 3 bases and J by 9 bases, with 12 bases between. Germline CDR1 and CDR2: DFQATT and SNEGSKA (reference sequence). This CDR3 has 13 amino acids. The CDR3 loop reads CSASQVSLSPLHF. The DNA of the CDR3 is TGCAGTGCTAGTCAGGTTTCCCTTTCACCCCTCCACTTT.

This clone was picked up many times. The chain employs TRBV20-1 and TRBJ2-1, with TRBD2 identical over 8 bases. Trimming cost V 0 bases and J 8 bases; bases outside gene matches: 12. The CDR3 extends over 16 amino acids. Germline lookup yields CDR1 DFQATT and CDR2 SNEGSKA (reference sequence). The CDR3 spells CSARDGAGVISDEQFF. In DNA, the CDR3 is TGCAGTGCTAGAGATGGAGCGGGAGTAATAAGTGATGAGCAGTTCTTC.

This clone was detected ten times or more. The chain couples TRBV4-1 to TRBJ2-1; perhaps D is TRBD1 or TRBD2 (5 bases each). The CDR3 sequence is 15 residues long. In germline, CDR1 is MGHRA, CDR2 YSYEKL. V was shortened by 0 bases and J by 4 bases, with 10 bases between the two germline ends. The CDR3 DNA follows: TGCGCCAGCAGCCAAGATGGGACGGATTACAATGAGCAGTTCTTC. It encodes CASSQDGTDYNEQFF.

In this sample, this clone turned up many times. Being one base from a much bigger clone, this may be a read error. This specimen includes other DNA sequences encoding the same CDR3. This chain uses TRBV19 with TRBJ1-2; TRBD1 might be the D (5 bases). This CDR3 comprises 12 residues. The germline V gene has CDR1 LNHDA and CDR2 SQIVND (reference sequence). Trimming pared 7 bases from V and 7 bases from J, leaving 13 bases between. Here the CDR3 reads CASTAGNFGYTF. The CDR3 bases are TGTGCCAGTACAGCAGGGAATTTTGGCTACACCTTC.

This clone was observed a few times. Sequence at one end of the junction differs from germline and may be a read error. The chain joins TRBV28 to TRBJ1-3, with a possible D match to TRBD1 (6 bases). Per the germline V gene, CDR1 is MDHEN and CDR2 is SYDVKM. The CDR3 contains 14 residues. The CDR3 loop reads CASSPGALGNTMYF. CDR3 sequence (DNA): TGTGCCAGCAGTCCGGGGGCATTGGGAAACACCATGTATTTT.

The V call is TRBV11-2, the J call TRBJ2-1; no reliable D call. Between the trimmed V and J ends, which lost 0 bases and 9 bases, there was a span of 6 bases. The CDR3 has 12 residues. Germline values: CDR1 SGHAT, CDR2 FQNNGV. The CDR3 DNA follows: TGTGCCAGCAGCTTAGATCTTGGTGAGCAGTTCTTC. This gives the protein CASSLDLGEQFF. The full variable domain, rest sourced from reference TRBV11-2 and TRBJ2-1, is EAGVAQSPRYKIIEKRQSVAFWCNPISGHATLYWYQQILGQGPKLLIQFQNNGVVDDSQLPKDRFSAERLKGVDSTLKIQPAKLEDSAVYLCASSLDLGEQFFGPGTRLTVL.

V gene TRBV14 combines with J gene TRBJ2-7; no definite D call. This CDR3 region has 14 residues. Germline-derived CDR1 and CDR2 are SGHDN and FVKESK. V was trimmed by 0 bases and J by 1 base, leaving 7 bases between them. CDR3 nucleotides: TGTGCCAGCAGCCAAGATCGCATTTCCTACGAGCAGTACTTC. Its protein product is CASSQDRISYEQYF.

Concerning this clone: This could be a read error, since a much larger clone is one nucleotide away. The chain carries TRBV20-1 and TRBJ2-3; weak D call: TRBD1 (6 bases). CDR1 DFQATT and CDR2 SNEGSKA come from the germline V gene (reference sequence). The CDR3 contains 16 residues. V lost 0 bases, J lost 2 bases, and 15 bases lay in between. CDR3 sequence reads: CSAREGGPGDTDTQYF. The CDR3 bases are TGCAGTGCTAGAGAAGGTGGGCCAGGGGACACAGATACGCAGTATTTT.

The sample holds a few counts of this clone. The J gene is TRBJ1-1, the V gene TRBV14; D call uncertain. V dropped 0 bases and J dropped 0 bases, with 2 bases sitting between them. The length of the CDR3 is 13 residues. Germline-derived CDR1 and CDR2 are SGHDN and FVKESK. The DNA for the CDR3 is TGTGCCAGCAGCCAAGATCTGAACACTGAAGCTTTCTTT. It is translated as CASSQDLNTEAFF.

Many counts were recorded for this clone. CDR3 sequence reads: CASSEPARGHEQYF. Written as DNA, the CDR3 is TGTGCCAGTAGTGAGCCAGCCAGGGGCCACGAGCAGTACTTC. V usage is TRBV19 and J usage is TRBJ2-7, with D possibly being TRBD1 (6 bases). The V end was cut by 5 bases, the J end by 5 bases, with 16 bases between. This CDR3 has 14 residues. Per germline, CDR1 LNHDA and CDR2 SQIVND (reference sequence).

This clone was found many times. This chain connects TRBV14 to TRBJ1-3, with D possibly being TRBD1 (6 bases). V was pared by 2 bases and J by 1 base, with 12 bases between. Germline V gives CDR1 SGHDN, CDR2 FVKESK. The CDR3 length is 16 residues. CDR3 sequence reads: CASSQSTGFSGNTIYF. The DNA for the CDR3 is TGTGCCAGCAGCCAATCAACAGGGTTTTCTGGAAACACCATATATTTT.

The chain is built from TRBV5-4 and TRBJ1-1; D unresolved. The CDR3 is made up of 16 amino acids. V was cut by 2 bases and J by 3 bases, with 17 bases left in between. Germline V CDR1 and CDR2: SGHNT, YYREEE (reference sequence). CDR3 in amino acids: CASSLRRVGGDTEAFF. The CDR3 DNA follows: TGTGCCAGCAGCTTAAGAAGAGTTGGTGGGGACACTGAAGCTTTCTTT. Filled out from reference TRBV5-4 and TRBJ1-1, the complete variable domain reads ETGVTQSPTHLIKTRGQQVTLRCSSQSGHNTVSWYQQALGQGPQFIFQYYREEENGRGNFPPRFSGLQFPNYSSELNVNALELDDSALYLCASSLRRVGGDTEAFFGQGTRLTVV.

This clone was recorded many times. Distinct nucleotide sequences in the sample also encode this CDR3. This chain joins TRBV6-5 and TRBJ1-2; D not certain. Looked up from germline, CDR1 is MNHEY and CDR2 is SVGAGI. The CDR3 sequence is 15 residues long. V lost 0 bases and J 0 bases, leaving 8 bases between the germline ends. The CDR3 coding sequence is TGTGCCAGCAGTTACTCGAGCCCGTCTAACTATGGCTACACCTTC. Translated: CASSYSSPSNYGYTF.

A word on this clone: A read error may account for a junction end that differs from germline. V usage is TRBV27 and J usage is TRBJ1-2; D remains unclear. The CDR3 loop spans 16 amino acids. CDR1 is MNHEY and CDR2 is SMNVEV in the germline V gene (reference sequence). CDR3 residues: CAIRKSGGRGGYVYTF. CDR3 DNA: TGTGCCATCAGGAAATCGGGAGGCCGAGGCGGCTATGTCTACACCTTC.

This clone showed up many times. This CDR3 is also generated by other DNA sequences in the sample. The DNA for the CDR3 is TGTGCCAGCAGCGGGGTTGCGGGGCTGCGGATAAATGAGCAGTTCTTC. It yields the protein CASSGVAGLRINEQFF. This sequence joins TRBV9 and TRBJ2-1, with D possibly TRBD2 on 6 matching bases. Between the trimmed V and J ends, which lost 3 bases and 7 bases, there was a span of 20 bases. This CDR3 is 16 amino acids long. Germline CDR1 SGDLS, CDR2 YYNGEE.